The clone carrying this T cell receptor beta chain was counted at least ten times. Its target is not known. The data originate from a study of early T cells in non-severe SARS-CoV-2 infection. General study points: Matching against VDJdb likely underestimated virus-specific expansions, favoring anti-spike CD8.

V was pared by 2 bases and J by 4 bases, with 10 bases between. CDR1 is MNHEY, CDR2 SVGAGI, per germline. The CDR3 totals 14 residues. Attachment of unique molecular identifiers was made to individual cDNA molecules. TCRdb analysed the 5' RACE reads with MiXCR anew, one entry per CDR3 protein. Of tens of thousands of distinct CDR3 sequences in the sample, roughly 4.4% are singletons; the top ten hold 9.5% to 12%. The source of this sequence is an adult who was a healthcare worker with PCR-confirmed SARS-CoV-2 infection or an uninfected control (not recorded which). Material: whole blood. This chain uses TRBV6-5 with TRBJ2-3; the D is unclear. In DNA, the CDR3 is TGTGCCAGCAGTTACCGGTACAGATCAGATACGCAGTATTTT. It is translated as CASSYRYRSDTQYF.